What follows is one T cell receptor beta chain and its context. Assay: immunoSEQ multiplex PCR; the TCRdb copy retains only in-frame clones and omits some. The sample contains about 270,000 clones, about 91% of which appear only once. The data were taken from a study of blood T cell repertoires in COVID-19. Overall study context: Sample material is recorded as cDNA or gDNA derived from T cells, B-cell-depleted T cells, or PBMCs.

Germline CDR1 reads MNHEY; CDR2 reads SMNVEV (reference sequence). The CDR3 contains 18 residues. The V segment lost 2 bases and the J segment 6 bases; nucleotides outside the gene matches: 17. This sequence originates from a man aged 35 to 55 who had been exposed to COVID-19. This chain links TRBV27 with TRBJ2-3, with 7 nucleotides matching TRBD2. Sequencing was performed on PBMCs or T cells enriched from blood (not recorded which). CDR3 residues: CASSLTPGLYGERDTQYF. In DNA form, the CDR3 reads TGTGCCAGCAGTTTAACCCCGGGACTATATGGGGAGAGGGATACGCAGTATTTT.